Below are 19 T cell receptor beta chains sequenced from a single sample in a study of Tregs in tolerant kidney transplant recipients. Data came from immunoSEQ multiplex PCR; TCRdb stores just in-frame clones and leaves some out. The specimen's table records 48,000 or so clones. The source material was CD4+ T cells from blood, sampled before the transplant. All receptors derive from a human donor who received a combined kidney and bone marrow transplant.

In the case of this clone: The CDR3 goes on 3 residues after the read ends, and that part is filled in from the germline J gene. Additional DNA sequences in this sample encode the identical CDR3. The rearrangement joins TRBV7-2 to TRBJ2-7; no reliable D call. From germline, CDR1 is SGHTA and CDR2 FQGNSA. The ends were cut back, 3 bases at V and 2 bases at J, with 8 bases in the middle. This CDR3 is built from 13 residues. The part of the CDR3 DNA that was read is TGTGCCAGCAGCTTGGCCACAGCCTACGAG. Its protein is CASSLATAYE. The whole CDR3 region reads CASSLATAYEQYF.

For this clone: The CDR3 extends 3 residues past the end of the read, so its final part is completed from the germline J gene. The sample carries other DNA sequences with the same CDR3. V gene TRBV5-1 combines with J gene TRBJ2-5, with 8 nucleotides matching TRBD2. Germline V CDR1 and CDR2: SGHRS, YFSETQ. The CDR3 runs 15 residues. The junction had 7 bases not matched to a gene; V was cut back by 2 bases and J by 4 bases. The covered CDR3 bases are TGCGCCAGCAGCTTAGGAGCGGGAGCAGGAGAGACC. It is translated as CASSLGAGAGET. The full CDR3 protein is CASSLGAGAGETQYF.

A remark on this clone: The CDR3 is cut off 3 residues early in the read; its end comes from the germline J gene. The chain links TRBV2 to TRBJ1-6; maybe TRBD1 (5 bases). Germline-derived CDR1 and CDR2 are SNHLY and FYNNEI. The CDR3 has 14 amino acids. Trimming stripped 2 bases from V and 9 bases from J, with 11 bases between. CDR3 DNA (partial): TGTGCCAGCAGTGAATCAGGGATTCGTTCACCC. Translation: CASSESGIRSP. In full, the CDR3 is CASSESGIRSPLHF.

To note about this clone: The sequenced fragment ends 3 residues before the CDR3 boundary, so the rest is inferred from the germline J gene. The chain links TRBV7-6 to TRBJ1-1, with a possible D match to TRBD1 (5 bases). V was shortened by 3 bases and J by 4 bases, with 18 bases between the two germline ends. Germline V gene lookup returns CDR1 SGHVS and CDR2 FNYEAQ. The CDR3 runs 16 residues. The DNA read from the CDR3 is TGTGCCAGCAGCTTTATGGCCCCAGGGAGTGGCACTGAA. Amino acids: CASSFMAPGSGTE. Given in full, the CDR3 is CASSFMAPGSGTEAFF.

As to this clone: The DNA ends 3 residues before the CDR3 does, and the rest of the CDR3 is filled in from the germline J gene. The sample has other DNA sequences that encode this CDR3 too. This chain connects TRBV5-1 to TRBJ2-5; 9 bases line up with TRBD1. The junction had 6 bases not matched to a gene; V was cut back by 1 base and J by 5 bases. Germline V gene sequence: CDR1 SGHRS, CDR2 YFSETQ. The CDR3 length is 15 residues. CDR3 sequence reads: CASSLQGQGLETQYF. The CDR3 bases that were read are TGCGCCAGCAGCTTGCAGGGACAGGGATTGGAGACC.

CDR3 DNA, as far as it was read: TGTGCCAGCAGTAAGGGGACAGCGAACACTGAA. Translation: CASSKGTANTE. Given in full, the CDR3 is CASSKGTANTEAFF. J is TRBJ1-1 and V is TRBV5-4; 7 bases align to TRBD1. The read terminates 3 residues ahead of where the CDR3 ends, so the germline J gene completes it. Germline V lookup: CDR1 SGHNT, CDR2 YYREEE (reference sequence). This CDR3 comprises 14 residues. J lost 1 base, V lost 5 bases, and 5 bases had no gene match. The full variable domain, rest sourced from reference TRBV5-4 and TRBJ1-1, is ETGVTQSPTHLIKTRGQQVTLRCSSQSGHNTVSWYQQALGQGPQFIFQYYREEENGRGNFPPRFSGLQFPNYSSELNVNALELDDSALYLCASSKGTANTEAFFGQGTRLTVV.

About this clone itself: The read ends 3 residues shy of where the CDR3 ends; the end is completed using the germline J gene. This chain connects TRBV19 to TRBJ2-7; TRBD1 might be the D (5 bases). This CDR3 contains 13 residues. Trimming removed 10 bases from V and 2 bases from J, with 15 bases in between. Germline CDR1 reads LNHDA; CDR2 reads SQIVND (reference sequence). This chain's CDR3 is CATSGFGTYEQYF. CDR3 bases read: TGTGCCACTTCAGGGTTTGGGACCTACGAG.

Incomplete CDR3 DNA: TGTGCCAGCAGTGAACTAGCGGGGTTCTCCTACGAG. This codes for CASSELAGFSYE. The entire CDR3 protein is CASSELAGFSYEQYF. The chain employs TRBV2 and TRBJ2-7; 9 bases line up with TRBD2. The read falls 3 residues short of the CDR3 end, and the missing part is taken from the germline J gene. This CDR3 comprises 15 residues. The V gene end was trimmed by 2 bases and the J gene end by 0 bases; junction bases not matched to a gene: 2. Germline V lookup: CDR1 SNHLY, CDR2 FYNNEI.

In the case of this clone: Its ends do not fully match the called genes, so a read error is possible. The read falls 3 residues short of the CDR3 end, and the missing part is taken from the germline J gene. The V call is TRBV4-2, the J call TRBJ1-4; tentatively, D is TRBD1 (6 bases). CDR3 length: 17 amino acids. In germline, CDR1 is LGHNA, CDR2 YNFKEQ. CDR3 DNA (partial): TGCGCCAGCAGCCAAGATAACTGGGGGCGATCTGATGAAAAA. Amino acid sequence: CASSQDNWGRSDEK. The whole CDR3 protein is CASSQDNWGRSDEKLFF.

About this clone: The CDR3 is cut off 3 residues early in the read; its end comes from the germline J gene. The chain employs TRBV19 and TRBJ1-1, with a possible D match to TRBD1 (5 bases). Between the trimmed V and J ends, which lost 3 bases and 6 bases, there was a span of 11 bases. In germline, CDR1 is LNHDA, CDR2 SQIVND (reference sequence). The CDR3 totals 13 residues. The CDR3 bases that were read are TGTGCCAGTAGTATTGTTTTAGGGGCTGAA. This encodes CASSIVLGAE. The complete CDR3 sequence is CASSIVLGAEAFF.

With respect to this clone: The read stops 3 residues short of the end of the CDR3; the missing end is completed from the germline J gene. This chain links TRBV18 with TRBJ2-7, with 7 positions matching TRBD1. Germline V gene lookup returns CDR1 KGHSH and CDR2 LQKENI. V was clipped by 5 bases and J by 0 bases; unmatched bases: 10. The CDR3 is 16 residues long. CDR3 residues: CASSRDSTLGSYEQYF. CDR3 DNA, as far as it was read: TGTGCCAGCTCAAGGGACAGCACACTGGGCTCCTACGAG.

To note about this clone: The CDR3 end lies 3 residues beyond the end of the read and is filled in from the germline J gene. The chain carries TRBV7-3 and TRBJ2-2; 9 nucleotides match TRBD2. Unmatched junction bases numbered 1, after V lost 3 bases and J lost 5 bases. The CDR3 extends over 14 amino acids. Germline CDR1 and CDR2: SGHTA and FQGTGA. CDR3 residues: CASSFSGGTGELFF. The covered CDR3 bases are TGTGCCAGCAGCTTTAGCGGGGGAACCGGGGAG.

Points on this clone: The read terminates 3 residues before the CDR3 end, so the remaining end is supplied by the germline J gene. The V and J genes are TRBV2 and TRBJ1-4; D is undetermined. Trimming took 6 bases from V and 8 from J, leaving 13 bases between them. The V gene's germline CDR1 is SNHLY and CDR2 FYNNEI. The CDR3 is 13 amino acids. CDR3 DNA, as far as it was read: TGTGCCAGCAGCCTGATGCAAAGGGAAAAA. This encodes CASSLMQREK. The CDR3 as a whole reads CASSLMQREKLFF.

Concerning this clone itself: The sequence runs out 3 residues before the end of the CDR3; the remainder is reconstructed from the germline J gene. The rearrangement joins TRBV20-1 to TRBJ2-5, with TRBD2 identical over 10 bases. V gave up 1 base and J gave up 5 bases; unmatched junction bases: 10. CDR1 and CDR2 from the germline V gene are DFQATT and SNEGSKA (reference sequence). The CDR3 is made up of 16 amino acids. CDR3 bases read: TGCAGTGCTAGAGGATTCGGTAGCGGGAGGTCGGAGACC. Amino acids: CSARGFGSGRSET. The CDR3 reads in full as CSARGFGSGRSETQYF.

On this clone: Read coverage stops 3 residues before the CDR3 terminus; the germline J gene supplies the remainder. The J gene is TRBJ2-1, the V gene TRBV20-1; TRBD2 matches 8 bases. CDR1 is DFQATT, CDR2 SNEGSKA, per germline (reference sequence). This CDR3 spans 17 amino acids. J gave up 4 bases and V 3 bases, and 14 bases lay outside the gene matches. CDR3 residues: CSASSIATGGGYNEQFF. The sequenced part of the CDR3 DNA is TGCAGTGCTAGCTCGATCGCTACGGGGGGGGGTTACAATGAG.

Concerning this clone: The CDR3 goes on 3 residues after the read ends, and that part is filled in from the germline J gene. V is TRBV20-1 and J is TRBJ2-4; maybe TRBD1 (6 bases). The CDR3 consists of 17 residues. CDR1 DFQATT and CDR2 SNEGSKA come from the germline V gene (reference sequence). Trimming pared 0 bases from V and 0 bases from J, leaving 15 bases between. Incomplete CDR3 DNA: TGCAGTGCTAGAGACGCTAAGGACAGCTTAGCCAAAAACATT. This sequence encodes CSARDAKDSLAKNI. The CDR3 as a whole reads CSARDAKDSLAKNIQYF.

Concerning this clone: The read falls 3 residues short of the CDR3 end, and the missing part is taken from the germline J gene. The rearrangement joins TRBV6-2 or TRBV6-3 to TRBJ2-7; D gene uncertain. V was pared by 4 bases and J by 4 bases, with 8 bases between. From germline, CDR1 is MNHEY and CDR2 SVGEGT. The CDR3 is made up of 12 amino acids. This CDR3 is CASSFTGYEQYF. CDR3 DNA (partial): TGTGCCAGCAGTTTCACCGGGTACGAG.

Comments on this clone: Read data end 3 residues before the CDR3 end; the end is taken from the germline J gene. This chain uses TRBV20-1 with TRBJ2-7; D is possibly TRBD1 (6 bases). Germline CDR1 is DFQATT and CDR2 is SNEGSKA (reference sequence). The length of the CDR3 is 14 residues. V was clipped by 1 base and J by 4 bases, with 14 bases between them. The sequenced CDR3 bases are TGCAGTGCTAGAGCAGGGACAAACCCATACGAG. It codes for CSARAGTNPYE. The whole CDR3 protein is CSARAGTNPYEQYF.

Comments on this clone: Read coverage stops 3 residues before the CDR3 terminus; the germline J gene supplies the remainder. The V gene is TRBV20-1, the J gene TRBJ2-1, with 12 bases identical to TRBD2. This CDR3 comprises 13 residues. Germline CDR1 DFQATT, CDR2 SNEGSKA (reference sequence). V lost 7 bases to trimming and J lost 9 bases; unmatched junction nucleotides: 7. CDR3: CSVTTSGRGEQFF. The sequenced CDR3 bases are TGCAGTGTCACGACTAGCGGGAGAGGTGAG.